This T cell receptor (beta chain) was sequenced during a study of technical replicates of blood from several donors. Measured with immunoSEQ multiplex PCR; TCRdb has only the in-frame clones, and not every one. The sample has around 67,000 clones; around nine tenths are singletons. The sequence derives from a human donor in good health. Specimen: T cells isolated from PBMCs.

The CDR3: CASSDDRAMNTEAFF. CDR3 nucleotides: TGTGCCAGCAGTGATGACAGGGCCATGAACACTGAAGCTTTCTTT. The rearrangement joins TRBV2 to TRBJ1-1; TRBD1 agrees at 7 bases. The CDR3 length is 15 residues. The germline CDR1 and CDR2 sequences are SNHLY and FYNNEI. Trimming at V came to 3 bases and at J to 0 bases, leaving 4 bases not matched to a gene.